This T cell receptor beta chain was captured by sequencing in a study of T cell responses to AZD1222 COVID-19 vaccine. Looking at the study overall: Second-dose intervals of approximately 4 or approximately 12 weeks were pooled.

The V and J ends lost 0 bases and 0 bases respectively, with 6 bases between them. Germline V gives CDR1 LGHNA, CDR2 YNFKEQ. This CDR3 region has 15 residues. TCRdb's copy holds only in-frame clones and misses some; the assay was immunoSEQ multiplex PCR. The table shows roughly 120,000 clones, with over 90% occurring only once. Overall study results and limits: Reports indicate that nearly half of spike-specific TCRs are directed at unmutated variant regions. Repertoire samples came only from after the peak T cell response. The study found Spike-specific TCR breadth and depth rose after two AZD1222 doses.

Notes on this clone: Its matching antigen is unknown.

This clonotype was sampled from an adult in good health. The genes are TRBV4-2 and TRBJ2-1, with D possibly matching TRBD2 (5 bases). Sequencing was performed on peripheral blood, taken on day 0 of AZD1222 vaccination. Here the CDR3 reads CASSQDGSSYNEQFF. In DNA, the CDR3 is TGTGCCAGCAGCCAAGATGGGAGCTCCTACAATGAGCAGTTCTTC.